This T cell receptor beta chain comes out of a study of molecular identifiers for immune sequencing clone quantification. Study-level background: In replicates, the authors split RNA from around 20,000 or 100,000 naive CD8 cells five ways and sequenced four. Broader study findings: Clones exceeding 20 RNA copies carried over 97% of effector molecules but under 1% of naive-cell molecules.

Sorted naive CD8 T cells were those defined as CD8+CD4-CCR7+CD45RA+. The CDR3 has 15 residues. Germline-derived CDR1 and CDR2 are SGDLS and YYNGEE. Trimming shortened V by 3 bases and J by 2 bases, and 14 bases separated the two germline ends. Listed TCR primers, together with previously described methods, were used for the bulk TCR libraries. TCRdb itself ran the PCR reads through MiXCR, one entry per CDR3 protein. The sample yields about 320,000 distinct CDR3 sequences, roughly 23% seen once. Comment on this clonotype: No antigen is known for it.

J is TRBJ1-2 and V is TRBV9; no firm D call. The sample comprised naive CD8+ T cells from blood, with Jurkat cell RNA spiked in. Subset noted: FACS-sorted CD8+CD4-CCR7+CD45RA+ naive T cells. The clonotype originates from a human donor in good health. Some libraries in this study had Jurkat cell RNA spiked in. CDR3 sequence reads: CASSEGPDKNYGYTF. Here the CDR3 DNA reads TGTGCCAGCAGCGAAGGCCCCGACAAGAACTATGGCTACACCTTC.